Below are 6 T cell receptor beta chains sequenced from a single sample in a study of T cells in Graves' hyperthyroidism and ophthalmopathy. Amplification of TCR beta CDR3 regions was performed using RNA transcripts as template. An initial round of RT-PCR targeting the TCR CDR3 relied on the HTBI primer set. TCRdb itself ran the multiplex PCR reads through MiXCR, one entry per CDR3 protein. The table shows around 340,000 distinct CDR3 sequences, with about a sixth occurring only once. The sample was blood. The source of these receptors is a woman between 25 and 40 years old with Graves' hyperthyroidism that later progressed to Graves' ophthalmopathy.

The chain recombines TRBV7-9 with TRBJ1-3; tentative D call: TRBD1 (5 bases). Trimming pared 3 bases from V and 0 bases from J, leaving 18 bases between. The CDR3 is 18 amino acids. Per the germline V gene, CDR1 is SEHNR and CDR2 is FQNEAQ (reference sequence). CDR3 amino acids: CASSFNQAGTLSGNTIYF. The CDR3 bases are TGTGCCAGCAGCTTCAATCAGGCAGGGACCCTCTCTGGAAACACCATATATTTT.

This clonotype showed up many times. This chain joins TRBV3-1 and TRBJ2-5; D is uncertain. CDR3 size: 17 residues. V gave up 0 bases and J gave up 2 bases, with 16 bases separating them. The germline CDR1 and CDR2 sequences are LGHDT and YNNKEL (reference sequence). CDR3 in amino acids: CASSQDFLKDRQETQYF. CDR3 bases: TGTGCCAGCAGCCAAGACTTCCTGAAGGACCGACAAGAGACCCAGTACTTC.

This clonotype turned up a few times. V gene TRBV4-1 combines with J gene TRBJ2-1; 11 bases agree with TRBD2. This CDR3 is 22 amino acids long. V shed 4 bases and J 10 bases; nucleotides not matched to a gene: 30. Per germline, CDR1 MGHRA and CDR2 YSYEKL. CDR3 residues: CASSLQGRTSGWGFSNSREQFF. CDR3 in DNA: TGCGCCAGCAGCCTGCAGGGGCGGACTAGCGGGTGGGGTTTCTCCAATTCACGGGAGCAGTTCTTC.

This clonotype was counted many times. The chain couples TRBV2 to TRBJ2-2; possible D gene TRBD1, 5 bases. The germline gives CDR1 SNHLY, CDR2 FYNNEI. The V and J ends lost 1 base and 6 bases respectively, with 12 bases between them. CDR3 length equals 15 residues. Here the CDR3 DNA reads TGTGCCAGCAGTGAAGATGGTTTAGGGGCCGGGGAGCTGTTTTTT. Protein sequence: CASSEDGLGAGELFF.

This clonotype appeared a few times. Just one base apart from a much larger clone, this may be a read error. This CDR3 fails to terminate in the conserved phenylalanine or tryptophan, so it likely reflects a read error. The chain links TRBV19 to TRBJ1-1; D gene unclear. CDR3 length: 15 residues. The V gene's germline CDR1 is LNHDA and CDR2 SQIVND (reference sequence). V was shortened by 5 bases and J by 2 bases, with 15 bases between the two germline ends. This CDR3 reads CASSEGWQRNTEAFL. In DNA, the CDR3 is TGTGCCAGTAGTGAAGGATGGCAGCGTAACACTGAAGCTTTCCTT.

This clonotype was found many times. The chain recombines TRBV5-1 with TRBJ1-2; D not certain. V shed 0 bases and J shed 0 bases, with 9 bases lying between them. This CDR3 region has 15 residues. Germline CDR1 reads SGHRS; CDR2 reads YFSETQ. The CDR3 protein is CASSLDGSANYGYTF. In DNA, the CDR3 is TGCGCCAGCAGCTTGGATGGCTCAGCTAACTATGGCTACACCTTC. The full variable domain, its missing parts supplied by reference TRBV5-1 and TRBJ1-2, is KAGVTQTPRYLIKTRGQQVTLSCSPISGHRSVSWYQQTPGQGLQFLFEYFSETQRNKGNFPGRFSGRQFSNSRSEMNVSTLELGDSALYLCASSLDGSANYGYTFGSGTRLTVV.